The present TCR beta chain was sequenced within a study of vaccination and CD4 T cells after COVID-19. On the study more broadly: Control wells got either CEFX epitopes, HIV-1 Nef peptides, or no peptide at all.

Looked up from germline, CDR1 is MDHEN and CDR2 is SYDVKM. V was trimmed by 7 bases and J by 3 bases, leaving 15 bases between them. This CDR3 has 14 residues. Sequenced with the Oncomine TCR Beta short-read assay was DNA taken from cultured CD4+ T cells. TCRdb analysed the PCR reads with MiXCR anew, one entry per CDR3 protein. Of about 20,000 distinct CDR3 sequences listed, around half are singletons. Treatment indicated: 10-day PBMC culture with coronavirus spike peptide pools or control peptides (ViraFEST assay). There are a few counts of this clonotype. Antigen unknown. This chain joins TRBV28 and TRBJ1-2; tentatively, D is TRBD1 (6 bases). This receptor was taken from a human donor who had recovered from COVID-19. Material: CD4+ T cells from blood, cultured in vitro. The CDR3 protein is CASKPQGYDYGYTF. The CDR3 DNA reads TGTGCCAGCAAGCCCCAGGGGTACGACTATGGCTACACCTTC.